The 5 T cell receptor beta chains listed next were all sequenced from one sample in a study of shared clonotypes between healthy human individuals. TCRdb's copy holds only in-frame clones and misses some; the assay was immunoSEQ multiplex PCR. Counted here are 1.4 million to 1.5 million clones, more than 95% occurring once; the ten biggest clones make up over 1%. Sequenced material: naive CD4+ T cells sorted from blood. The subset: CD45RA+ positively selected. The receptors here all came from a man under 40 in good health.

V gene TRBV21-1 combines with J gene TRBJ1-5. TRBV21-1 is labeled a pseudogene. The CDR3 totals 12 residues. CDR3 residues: CASSTPDQPQHF. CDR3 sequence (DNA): TGTGCCAGCAGCACTCCGGATCAGCCCCAGCATTTT.

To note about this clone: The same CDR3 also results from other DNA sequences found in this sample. The CDR3 is CASSRDSQETQYF. In DNA form, the CDR3 reads TGTGCCAGCAGTCGGGACAGTCAAGAGACCCAGTACTTC. The gene calls are TRBV6-1 and TRBJ2-5; 7 bases are shared with TRBD1. The CDR3 sequence is 13 residues long. J gave up 2 bases and V 5 bases, and 2 bases lay outside the gene matches. Germline V gene data show CDR1 as MNHNS and CDR2 as SASEGT.

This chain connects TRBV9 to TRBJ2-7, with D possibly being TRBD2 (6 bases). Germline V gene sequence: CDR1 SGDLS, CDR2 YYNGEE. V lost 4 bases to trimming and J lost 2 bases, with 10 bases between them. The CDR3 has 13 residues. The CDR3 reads CASSTGLTYEQYF. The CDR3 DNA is TGTGCCAGCAGCACGGGACTGACCTACGAGCAGTACTTC.

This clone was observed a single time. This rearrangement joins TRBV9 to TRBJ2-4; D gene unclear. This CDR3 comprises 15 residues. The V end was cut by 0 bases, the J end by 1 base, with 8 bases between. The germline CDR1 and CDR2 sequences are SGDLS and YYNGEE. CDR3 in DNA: TGTGCCAGCAGCGTAGAACTGGGGGCCAAAAACATTCAGTACTTC. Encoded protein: CASSVELGAKNIQYF.

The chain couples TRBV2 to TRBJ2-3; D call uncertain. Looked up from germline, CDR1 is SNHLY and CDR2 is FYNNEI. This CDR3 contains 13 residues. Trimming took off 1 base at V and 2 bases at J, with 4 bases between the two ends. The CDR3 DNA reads TGTGCCAGCAGTGAAGAGACCACAGATACGCAGTATTTT. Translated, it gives CASSEETTDTQYF.